A selection of T cell receptor beta chains follows, all from one sample in a study of metastatic and nonmetastatic thyroid tumors. TCRdb re-clonotyped the PCR reads via MiXCR. The data show about 38,000 clones, around 47% seen once. Source material: tumor tissue. These TCRs come from a male donor with papillary thyroid cancer or a benign thyroid nodule (not recorded which). Some clones in this sample may be carry-over from other donors' samples. CDR3s include the opening cysteine and the closing phenylalanine or tryptophan. The D gene is left open where the match is weak. Rows give clone size only sometimes, using once, few, many, or a class for an expanded clone.

D	J	V	size	CDR3	DNA
TRBD1	TRBJ2-5	TRBV6-2/TRBV6-3	-	CASSYTTGVRETQYF	TGTGCCAGCAGTTACACTACAGGGGTGCGGGAGACCCAGTACTTC
-	TRBJ2-1	TRBV7-8	-	CASSHPVKTLDEQFF	TGTGCCAGCAGCCATCCGGTCAAAACTCTCGATGAGCAGTTCTTC
-	TRBJ1-6	TRBV6-1	-	CASSESDGDNSPLHF	TGTGCCAGCAGTGAATCTGACGGGGATAATTCACCCCTCCACTTT
TRBD1	TRBJ2-7	TRBV5-1	-	CASSIGTGSYEQYF	TGCGCCAGCAGCATTGGGACAGGGTCCTACGAGCAGTACTTC
-	TRBJ1-6	TRBV25-1	few	CASSEVDHNSPLHF	TGTGCCAGCAGTGAAGTGGACCATAATTCACCCCTCCACTTT
TRBD2	TRBJ2-3	TRBV5-1	few	CASSLGTSGEQYF	TGCGCCAGCAGCTTGGGGACTAGCGGGGAGCAGTATTTT
TRBD2	TRBJ2-7	TRBV4-1	-	CASSQGLAGFYEQYF	TGCGCCAGCAGCCAAGGACTAGCGGGATTTTATGAGCAGTACTTC
TRBD1	TRBJ1-5	TRBV20-1	-	CSARDQGAGSQPQHF	TGCAGTGCTAGAGATCAGGGGGCAGGTAGTCAGCCCCAGCATTTT
TRBD2	TRBJ2-7	TRBV5-1	-	CASSPRTSGVYEQYF	TGCGCCAGCAGCCCACGGACTAGCGGGGTCTACGAGCAGTACTTC
TRBD1	TRBJ1-2	TRBV12-3/TRBV12-4	few	CASSQGQGDYGYTF	TGTGCCAGCAGTCAAGGACAGGGAGACTATGGCTACACCTTC
TRBD1	TRBJ1-3	TRBV7-2	few	CASSLAFQGATSSGNTIYF	TGTGCCAGCAGCTTAGCGTTCCAGGGGGCGACTTCCTCTGGAAACACCATATATTTT
-	TRBJ2-5	TRBV20-1	-	CSARALAGETQYF	TGCAGTGCTAGAGCCCTAGCTGGAGAGACCCAGTACTTC
-	TRBJ2-1	TRBV10-2	-	CASSDTRIAYNEQFF	TGCGCCAGCAGTGATACTAGAATCGCCTACAATGAGCAGTTCTTC
TRBD1	TRBJ1-1	TRBV6-9	few	CASSYGRGPSEAFF	TGTGCCAGCAGTTATGGCAGGGGGCCTTCGGAAGCTTTCTTT
-	TRBJ2-7	TRBV7-2	-	CASSLSFGRAYEQYF	TGTGCCAGCAGCCTATCCTTCGGGAGAGCCTACGAGCAGTACTTC